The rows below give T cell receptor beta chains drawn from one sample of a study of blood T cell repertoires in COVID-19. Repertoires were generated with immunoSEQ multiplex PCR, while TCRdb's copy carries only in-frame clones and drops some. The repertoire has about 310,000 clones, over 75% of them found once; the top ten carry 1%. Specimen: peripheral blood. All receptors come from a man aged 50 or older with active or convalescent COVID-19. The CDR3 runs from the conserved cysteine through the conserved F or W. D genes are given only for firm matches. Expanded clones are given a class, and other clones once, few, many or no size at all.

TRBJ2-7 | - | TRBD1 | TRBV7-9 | CASSPQGWREQYF | TGTGCCAGCAGCCCACAGGGGTGGCGCGAGCAGTACTTC
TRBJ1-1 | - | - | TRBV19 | CAIAGQGKPAFF | TGTGCCATCGCGGGGCAGGGAAAACCGGCTTTCTTT
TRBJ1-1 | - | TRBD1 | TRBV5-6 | CASSLPGTSAGGTEAFF | TGTGCCAGCAGCTTGCCGGGGACATCTGCAGGGGGTACTGAAGCTTTCTTT
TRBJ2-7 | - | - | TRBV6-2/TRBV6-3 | CASSPGLIHYEQYF | TGTGCCAGCAGTCCGGGACTCATCCACTACGAGCAGTACTTC
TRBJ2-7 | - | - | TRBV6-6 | CASSYLNEQYF | TGTGCCAGCAGTTATCTAAACGAGCAGTACTTC
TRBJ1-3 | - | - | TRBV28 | CASSSPGEPSGNTIYF | TGTGCCAGCAGTTCCCCAGGGGAACCCTCTGGAAACACCATATATTTT
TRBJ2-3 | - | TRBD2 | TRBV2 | CASEGGGAGTDTQYF | TGTGCCAGTGAAGGCGGGGGGGCTGGGACAGATACGCAGTATTTT
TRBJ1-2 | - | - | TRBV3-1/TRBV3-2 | CASSPTLTRTNYGYTF | TGTGCCAGCAGCCCTACTCTGACACGAACTAACTATGGCTACACCTTC
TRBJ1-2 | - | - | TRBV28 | CASSSGGEGYYGYTF | TGTGCCAGCAGTAGTGGGGGGGAGGGATACTATGGCTACACCTTC
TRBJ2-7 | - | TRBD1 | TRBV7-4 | CAPRQGASYEQYF | TGTGCTCCCCGCCAGGGGGCTTCTTACGAGCAGTACTTC
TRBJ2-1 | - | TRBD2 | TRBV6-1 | CASSASRGENYNEQFF | TGTGCCAGCAGTGCGAGTCGGGGGGAGAATTACAATGAGCAGTTCTTC
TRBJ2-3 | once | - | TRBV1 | CTSSPGQALLKLSTDTQYF | TGCACCAGCAGCCCGGGACAGGCCCTTCTTAAACTCAGCACAGATACGCAGTATTTT
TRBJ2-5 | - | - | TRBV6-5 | CASTRGGADQETQYF | TGTGCCAGCACTCGGGGAGGAGCAGACCAAGAGACCCAGTACTTC
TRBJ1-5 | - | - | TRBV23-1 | CASSPGICNQPQHF | TGCGCCAGCAGTCCAGGGATTTGCAATCAGCCCCAGCATTTT
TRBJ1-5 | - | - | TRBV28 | CASRLQEDQPQHF | TGTGCCAGCAGATTACAGGAAGATCAGCCCCAGCATTTT
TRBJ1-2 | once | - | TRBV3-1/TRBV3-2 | CASSADSVYGYTF | TGTGCCAGCAGCGCGGACAGCGTCTATGGCTACACCTTC
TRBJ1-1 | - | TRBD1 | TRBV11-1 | CASSLLTGGTEAFF | TGTGCCAGCAGCCTCCTGACAGGGGGAACTGAAGCTTTCTTT
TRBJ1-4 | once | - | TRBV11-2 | CASWNGGLGEKLFF | TGTGCCAGCTGGAACGGGGGGCTTGGAGAAAAACTGTTTTTT
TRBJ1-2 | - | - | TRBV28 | CASSLLGGENYGYTF | TGTGCCAGCAGTCTGTTGGGGGGGGAAAACTATGGCTACACCTTC
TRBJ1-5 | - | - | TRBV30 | CAWSVRRDSLNSNQPQHF | TGTGCCTGGAGTGTAAGGCGGGATTCCCTTAATAGCAATCAGCCCCAGCATTTT
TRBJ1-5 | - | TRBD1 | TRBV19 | CASSIRDRGRGNQPQHF | TGTGCCAGTAGTATAAGGGACAGGGGGCGCGGCAATCAGCCCCAGCATTTT
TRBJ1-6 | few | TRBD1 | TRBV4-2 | CASSRDRGFSPLHF | TGTGCCAGCAGCCGGGACAGGGGGTTTTCACCCCTCCACTTT
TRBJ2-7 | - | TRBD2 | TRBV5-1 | CASSLGLAGSSSYEQYF | TGCGCCAGCAGCTTGGGGCTAGCGGGGAGTAGCTCCTACGAGCAGTACTTC
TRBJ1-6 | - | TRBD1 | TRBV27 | CASSLWDRNNSPLHF | TGTGCCAGCAGTTTATGGGACAGGAATAATTCACCCCTCCACTTT
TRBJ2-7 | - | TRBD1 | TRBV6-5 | CASSYSGTAVEQYF | TGTGCCAGCAGTTACTCGGGGACAGCCGTAGAGCAGTACTTC
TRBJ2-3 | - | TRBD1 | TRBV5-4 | CASSSATDRAVDTQYF | TGTGCCAGCAGCTCGGCCACGGACAGGGCCGTAGATACGCAGTATTTT
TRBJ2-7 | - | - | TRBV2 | CASSDRTDYSYEQYF | TGTGCCAGCAGTGATCGGACAGATTACTCCTACGAGCAGTACTTC
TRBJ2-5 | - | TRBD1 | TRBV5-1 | CASSPRTGGLETQYF | TGCGCCAGCAGCCCACGGACAGGGGGATTAGAGACCCAGTACTTC
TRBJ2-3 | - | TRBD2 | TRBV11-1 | CASSSEVLAGDTQYF | TGTGCCAGCAGCTCAGAGGTTTTAGCGGGGGATACGCAGTATTTT
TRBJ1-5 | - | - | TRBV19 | CASSTQRQDNQPQHF | TGTGCCAGTAGTACTCAACGACAGGACAATCAGCCCCAGCATTTT
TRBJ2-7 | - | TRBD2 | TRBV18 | CASSPGGVGYEQYF | TGTGCCAGCTCACCAGGGGGGGTCGGGTACGAGCAGTACTTC
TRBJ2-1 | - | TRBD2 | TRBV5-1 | CASSGGGSGVYNEQFF | TGCGCCAGCAGCGGTGGAGGGAGCGGGGTCTACAATGAGCAGTTCTTC
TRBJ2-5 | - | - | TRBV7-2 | CASSSQLGETQYF | TGTGCCAGCAGCTCCCAATTGGGCGAGACCCAGTACTTC
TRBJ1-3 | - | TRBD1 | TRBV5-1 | CASSLRQGVSGNTIYF | TGCGCCAGCAGCTTGCGACAGGGAGTCTCTGGAAACACCATATATTTT
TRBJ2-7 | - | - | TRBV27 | CASSSPMPWRDLYEQYF | TGTGCCAGCAGCTCACCCATGCCTTGGCGGGACCTCTACGAGCAGTACTTC
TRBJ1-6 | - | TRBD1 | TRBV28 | CASSPYRGGLNSPLHF | TGTGCCAGCAGTCCATACAGGGGAGGATTGAATTCACCCCTCCACTTT
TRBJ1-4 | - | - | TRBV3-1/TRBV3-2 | CASTTSRVTNEKLFF | TGTGCCAGCACTACCTCCAGGGTTACTAATGAAAAACTGTTTTTT
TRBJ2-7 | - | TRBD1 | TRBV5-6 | CASSPLGQGRTYEQYF | TGTGCCAGCAGCCCCCTAGGACAGGGTAGGACCTACGAGCAGTACTTC
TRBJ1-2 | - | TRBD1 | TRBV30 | CAWSPPGQGAYGYTF | TGTGCCTGGAGTCCGCCGGGACAGGGGGCTTATGGCTACACCTTC
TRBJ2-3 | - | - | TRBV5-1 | CASSPDQTSTGGTDTQYF | TGCGCCAGCAGCCCCGACCAGACTAGTACGGGAGGCACAGATACGCAGTATTTT
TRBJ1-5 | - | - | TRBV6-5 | CASRAGHSNQPQHF | TGTGCCAGCAGGGCGGGGCATAGCAATCAGCCCCAGCATTTT
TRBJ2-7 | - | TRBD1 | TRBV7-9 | CASSLGPGQGSYEQYF | TGTGCCAGCAGCTTAGGCCCGGGACAGGGCTCCTACGAGCAGTACTTC
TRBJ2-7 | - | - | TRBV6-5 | CASSYSLEGGEQYF | TGTGCCAGCAGTTACTCGCTCGAGGGCGGCGAGCAGTACTTC
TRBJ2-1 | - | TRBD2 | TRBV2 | CASRAGGGYNEQFF | TGTGCCAGCAGGGCGGGAGGGGGCTACAATGAGCAGTTCTTC
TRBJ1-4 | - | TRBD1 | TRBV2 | CASKGTGVSGEKLFF | TGTGCCAGCAAAGGGACAGGGGTATCGGGGGAAAAACTGTTTTTT
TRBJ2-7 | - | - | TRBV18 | CASSREGGGYEQYF | TGTGCCAGCTCACGCGAGGGAGGAGGCTACGAGCAGTACTTC
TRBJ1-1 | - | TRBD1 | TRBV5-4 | CASSPPGQGARRAFF | TGTGCCAGCAGCCCACCGGGACAGGGGGCGCGGAGGGCTTTCTTT
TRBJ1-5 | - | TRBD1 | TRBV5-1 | CASSLTGGGNQPQHF | TGCGCCAGCAGCTTAACAGGGGGGGGCAATCAGCCCCAGCATTTT
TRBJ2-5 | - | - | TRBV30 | CAWSIRLQETQYF | TGTGCCTGGAGTATTAGACTGCAAGAGACCCAGTACTTC
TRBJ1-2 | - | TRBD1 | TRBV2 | CASSGTGREGYTF | TGTGCCAGCAGTGGGACAGGGCGGGAAGGCTACACCTTC
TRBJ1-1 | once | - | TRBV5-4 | CASSKGHQNTEAFF | TGTGCCAGCAGCAAGGGACACCAGAACACTGAAGCTTTCTTT
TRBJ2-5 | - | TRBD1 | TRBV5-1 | CASSPGTGNQETQYF | TGCGCCAGCAGCCCCGGGACAGGGAATCAAGAGACCCAGTACTTC
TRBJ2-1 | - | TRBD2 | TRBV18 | CASSQASGIINEQFF | TGTGCCAGCTCACAGGCTAGCGGGATTATTAATGAGCAGTTCTTC
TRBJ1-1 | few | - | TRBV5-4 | CASSLGQAVSTEAFF | TGTGCCAGCAGCTTGGGACAGGCTGTCAGCACTGAAGCTTTCTTT
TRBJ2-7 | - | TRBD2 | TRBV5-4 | CASSFGLAGPSYEQYF | TGTGCCAGCAGCTTCGGGCTAGCGGGACCCTCCTACGAGCAGTACTTC
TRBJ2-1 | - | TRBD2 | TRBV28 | CASTSFSGRAVYNEQFF | TGTGCCAGCACCTCCTTTAGCGGGAGGGCCGTCTACAATGAGCAGTTCTTC
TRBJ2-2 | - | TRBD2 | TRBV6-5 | CASSYWGGRLAGELFF | TGTGCCAGCAGTTATTGGGGCGGGAGGTTAGCCGGGGAGCTGTTTTTT
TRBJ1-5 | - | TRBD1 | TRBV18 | CASSPSGGRNQPQHF | TGTGCCAGCTCACCATCAGGGGGCCGCAATCAGCCCCAGCATTTT
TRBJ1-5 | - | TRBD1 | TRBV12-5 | CASGLLTWDRLRVSNQPQHF | TGTGCTAGTGGTTTGCTGACCTGGGACAGGCTCCGAGTAAGCAATCAGCCCCAGCATTTT